This T cell receptor beta chain derives from a study of beta chain features in type 1 diabetes. The sequenced template was cDNA made from the entire isolated RNA. Produced via immunoSEQ multiplex PCR; TCRdb's table is partial and in-frame only. The sample lists about 410,000 clones; approximately 14% were seen once. Post-sort purity exceeded 98% for all sorted populations. V lost 5 bases and J lost 7, with 11 bases in between. This CDR3 has 12 amino acids. Germline values: CDR1 SGHTA, CDR2 FQGNSA. Material for sequencing was naive CD4+ T cells from blood. The V and J genes are TRBV7-2 and TRBJ1-2; D unresolved. The sequence derives from a young man in good health. The CDR3 here is CASSQSGPGYTF. The CDR3 DNA reads as TGTGCCAGCAGCCAAAGTGGTCCTGGCTACACCTTC. The entire variable domain, with the rest obtained from reference TRBV7-2 and TRBJ1-2, is as follows: GAGVSQSPSNKVTEKGKDVELRCDPISGHTALYWYRQSLGQGLEFLIYFQGNSAPDKSGLPSDRFSAERTGGSVSTLTIQRTQQEDSAVYLCASSQSGPGYTFGSGTRLTVV.